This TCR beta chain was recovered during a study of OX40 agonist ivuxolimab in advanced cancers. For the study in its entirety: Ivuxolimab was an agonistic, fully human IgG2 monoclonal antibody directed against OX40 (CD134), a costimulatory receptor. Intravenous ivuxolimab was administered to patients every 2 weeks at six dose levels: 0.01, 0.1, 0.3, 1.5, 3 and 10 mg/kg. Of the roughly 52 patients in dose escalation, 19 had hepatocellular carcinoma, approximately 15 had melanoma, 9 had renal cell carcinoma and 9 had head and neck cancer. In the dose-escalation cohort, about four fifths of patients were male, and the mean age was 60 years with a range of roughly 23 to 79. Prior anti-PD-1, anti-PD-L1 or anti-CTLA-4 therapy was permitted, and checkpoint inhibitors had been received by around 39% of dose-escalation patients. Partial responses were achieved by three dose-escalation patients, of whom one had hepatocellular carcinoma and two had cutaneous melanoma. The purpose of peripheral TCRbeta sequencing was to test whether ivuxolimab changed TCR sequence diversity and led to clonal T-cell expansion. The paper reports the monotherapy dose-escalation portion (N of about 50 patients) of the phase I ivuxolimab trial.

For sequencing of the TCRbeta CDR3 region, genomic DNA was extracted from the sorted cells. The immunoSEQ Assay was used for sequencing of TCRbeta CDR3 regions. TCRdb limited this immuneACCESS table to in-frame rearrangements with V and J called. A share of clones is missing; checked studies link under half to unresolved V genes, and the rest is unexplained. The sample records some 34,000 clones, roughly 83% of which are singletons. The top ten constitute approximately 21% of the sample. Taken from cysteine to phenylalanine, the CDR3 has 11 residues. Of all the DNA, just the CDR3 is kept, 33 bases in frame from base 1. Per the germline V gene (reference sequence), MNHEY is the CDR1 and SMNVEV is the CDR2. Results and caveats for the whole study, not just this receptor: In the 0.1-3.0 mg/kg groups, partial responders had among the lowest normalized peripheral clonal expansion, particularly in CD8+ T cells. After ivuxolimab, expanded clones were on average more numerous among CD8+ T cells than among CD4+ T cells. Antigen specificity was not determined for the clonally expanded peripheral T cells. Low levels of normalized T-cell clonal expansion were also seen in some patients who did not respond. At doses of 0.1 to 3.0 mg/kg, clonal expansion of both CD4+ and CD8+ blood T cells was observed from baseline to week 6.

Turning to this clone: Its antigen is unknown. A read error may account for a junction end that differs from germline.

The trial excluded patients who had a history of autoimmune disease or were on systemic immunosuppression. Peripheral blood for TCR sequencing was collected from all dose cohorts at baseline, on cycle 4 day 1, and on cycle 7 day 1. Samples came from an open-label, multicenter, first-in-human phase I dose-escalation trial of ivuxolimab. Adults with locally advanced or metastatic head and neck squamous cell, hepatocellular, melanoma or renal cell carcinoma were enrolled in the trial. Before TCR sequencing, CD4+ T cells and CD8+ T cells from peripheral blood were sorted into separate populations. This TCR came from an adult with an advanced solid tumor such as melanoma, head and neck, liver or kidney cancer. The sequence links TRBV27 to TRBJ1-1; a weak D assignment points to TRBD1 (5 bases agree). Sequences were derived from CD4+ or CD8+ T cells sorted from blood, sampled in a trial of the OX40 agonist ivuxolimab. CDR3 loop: CASTPGTVLTF. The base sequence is TGTGCCAGCACCCCAGGGACGGTCTTGACATTT.